One sample yielded the 6 T cell receptor beta chains listed below, sequenced in a study of blood T cells in healthy people across ages. It was with a sample-barcoded 5' primer and a J-beta primer mix that a second PCR of about 7 to 12 cycles was run. TCRdb recomputed calls from the 5' RACE reads with MiXCR, one row per CDR3 protein. Here the sample spans about 1.1 million distinct CDR3 sequences, around two fifths being singletons. The specimen sequenced was blood. The receptors were sampled from a man in his late teens or twenties in good health.

CDR3 protein: CASSFGGGVGTEAFF. The CDR3 bases are TGTGCCAGCAGTTTCGGAGGGGGGGTAGGCACTGAAGCTTTCTTT. The chain is built from TRBV7-9 and TRBJ1-1; D is possibly TRBD1 (6 bases). Trimming cost V 6 bases and J 4 bases, with 18 bases left between them. The V gene's germline CDR1 is SEHNR and CDR2 FQNEAQ (reference sequence). The CDR3 has 15 amino acids.

This clonotype was counted between two and nine times. The J gene is TRBJ2-5, the V gene TRBV27, with D possibly TRBD2 on 5 matching bases. Germline V gene sequence: CDR1 MNHEY, CDR2 SMNVEV (reference sequence). Between the trimmed V and J ends, which lost 6 bases and 2 bases, there was a span of 16 bases. The CDR3 extends over 15 amino acids. CDR3 DNA sequence: TGTGCCAGCAGACCTTCCGGGAACAAACAAGAGACCCAGTACTTC. It specifies CASRPSGNKQETQYF.

This clonotype was counted a few times. This chain links TRBV20-1 with TRBJ2-1; the D is unclear. Trimming shortened V by 4 bases and J by 7 bases, and 11 bases separated the two germline ends. Germline V gene data show CDR1 as DFQATT and CDR2 as SNEGSKA (reference sequence). This CDR3 has 12 amino acids. CDR3: CSAKSTANEQFF. The CDR3 nucleotides are TGCAGTGCTAAATCTACTGCAAATGAGCAGTTCTTC.

V usage is TRBV20-1 and J usage is TRBJ1-5; D is ambiguous. CDR1 and CDR2 (germline): DFQATT, SNEGSKA (reference sequence). This CDR3 contains 13 residues. Between the trimmed V and J ends, which lost 2 bases and 4 bases, there was a span of 9 bases. The CDR3 nucleotides read TGCAGTGCTAGACGGGCGGCAAATCAGCCCCAGCATTTT. Its translation is CSARRAANQPQHF.

This clonotype was counted between two and nine times. The J gene is TRBJ1-2, the V gene TRBV4-1; D not certain. V was shortened by 0 bases and J by 9 bases, with 14 bases between the two germline ends. CDR3 length: 14 residues. Germline CDR1 and CDR2: MGHRA and YSYEKL. Written as DNA, the CDR3 is TGCGCCAGCAGCCAAGATCGTGAATCCTCACGCTACACCTTC. Translated, it gives CASSQDRESSRYTF.

This clonotype was observed a few times. V usage is TRBV10-3 and J usage is TRBJ2-7; 11 positions match TRBD1. V shed 10 bases, J shed 3 bases, and the junction held 5 bases outside the gene matches. This CDR3 comprises 13 residues. Germline V gene sequence: CDR1 ENHRY, CDR2 SYGVKD. The CDR3 sequence: CATGQGVDYEQYF. The CDR3, as DNA: TGTGCCACGGGACAGGGGGTAGACTACGAGCAGTACTTC.